Shown below are 10 T cell receptor beta chains from a single sample sequenced in a study of radiation and T cells in renal cell carcinoma (dated by TCRdb to the early 2020s). Library creation used the immunoSEQ multiplex PCR assay. The table was pulled from immuneACCESS by TCRdb, which kept in-frame rearrangements only. Such tables lose some clones; where checked, under half of the loss comes from unresolved V genes, and the rest has no known cause. The sample table holds around 100,000 clones, of which 80% to 90% were seen once. Approximately 6.9% of the sample goes to the ten largest clones. The time point label here, explained by the study, means: blood 4 weeks post-SBRT, at nephrectomy. Reading the label with the study, this specimen's treatment or condition is: 15 Gy SBRT to primary tumor, nephrectomy 4 weeks later. The sequenced sample was blood, obtained from a patient whose treatment included radiotherapy and nephrectomy. The receptors stem from a man in his sixties with renal cell carcinoma.

V is TRBV1 and J is TRBJ2-7; TRBD1 reflects the table's D call only, with no check against the DNA. TRBV1 is noted as a pseudogene. This CDR3 is built from 16 residues. The CDR3 loop reads CTSSPPPHRQAGEQYF. The CDR3 region has the DNA TGCACCAGCAGCCCACCTCCCCACCGACAAGCTGGGGAGCAGTACTTC.

This chain links TRBV5-1 with TRBJ1-4; 9 nucleotides match TRBD1. The ends lost 6 bases at V and 5 bases at J; junction bases unmatched: 5. Germline V CDR1 and CDR2: SGHRS, YFSETQ. The length of the CDR3 is 14 residues. The CDR3 DNA reads as TGCGCCAGCAATACAGGGGGCCCGAATGAAAAACTGTTTTTT. It specifies CASNTGGPNEKLFF.

V usage is TRBV20-1 and J usage is TRBJ2-1, with TRBD2 as a possible D gene (5 bases). Deletions cut 3 bases from V and 9 bases from J, with 9 bases between. Germline lookup yields CDR1 DFQATT and CDR2 SNEGSKA (reference sequence). The CDR3 has 11 amino acids. The CDR3 nucleotides read TGCAGTGCTAGCGGGAATATTGAGCAGTTCTTC. It translates to CSASGNIEQFF.

V usage is TRBV2 and J usage is TRBJ2-5, with D perhaps being TRBD1 or TRBD2 (5 bases each). The CDR3 has 12 amino acids. Per the germline V gene, CDR1 is SNHLY and CDR2 is FYNNEI. Trimming removed 9 bases from V and 1 base from J, with 9 bases in between. The CDR3, as DNA: TGTGCCAGGGGGGTTCTCCAAGAGACCCAGTACTTC. Protein product: CARGVLQETQYF.

The chain combines TRBV7-3 with TRBJ2-3; 13 nucleotides agree with TRBD2. Germline assignment: CDR1 SGHTA and CDR2 FQGTGA. The CDR3 covers 17 residues. J gave up 4 bases and V 4 bases, and 8 bases lay outside the gene matches. This chain's CDR3 is CASSSGLAGVYPDTQYF. The CDR3 region has the DNA TGTGCCAGCAGCTCCGGACTAGCGGGAGTTTATCCAGATACGCAGTATTTT.

The V and J genes are TRBV6-6 and TRBJ1-5, with 10 bases lining up with TRBD1. The CDR3 has 16 amino acids. Unmatched junction bases numbered 6, after V lost 5 bases and J lost 2 bases. Germline CDR1 reads MNHNY; CDR2 reads SVGAGI (reference sequence). The CDR3 sequence is CASSHRTGGGNQPQHF. The DNA for the CDR3 is TGTGCCAGCAGTCATCGGACAGGGGGTGGCAATCAGCCCCAGCATTTT.

This rearrangement joins TRBV11-3 to TRBJ2-1; D may match TRBD1 or TRBD2 (5 bases each). The CDR3 extends over 16 amino acids. Germline V CDR1 and CDR2: SGHNT, YENEEA. Trimming left V 6 bases short and J 8 bases short, with 23 bases between. The CDR3 protein is CASSLSGARPRDEQFF. Here the CDR3 DNA reads TGTGCCAGCAGTCTATCCGGGGCCCGCCCCCGCGATGAGCAGTTCTTC.

The gene calls are TRBV4-3 and TRBJ1-2, with D possibly TRBD1 on 5 matching bases. The CDR3 extends over 15 amino acids. Trimming removed 0 bases from V and 8 bases from J, with 16 bases in between. Germline CDR1 is LGHNA and CDR2 is YSLEER. The CDR3 region is CASSQESRDATGYTF. CDR3 nucleotides: TGCGCCAGCAGCCAAGAATCGCGGGACGCTACGGGCTACACCTTC.

The genes are TRBV5-1 and TRBJ2-1; D unclear. CDR1 and CDR2 (germline): SGHRS, YFSETQ. The CDR3 runs to 17 residues. V lost 0 bases and J 3 bases, leaving 16 bases between the germline ends. The CDR3 DNA reads as TGCGCCAGCAGCTTGGACCTACAAGGTGCTTACTACAATGAGCAGTTCTTC. Residues: CASSLDLQGAYYNEQFF.

J is TRBJ2-7 and V is TRBV19; D perhaps matches TRBD1 (6 bases). Trimming removed 5 bases from V and 5 bases from J, with 7 bases in between. Germline values: CDR1 LNHDA, CDR2 SQIVND (reference sequence). CDR3 length: 11 residues. CDR3 bases: TGTGCCAGTAGTGCAGGGGACGAGCAGTACTTC. Translated, it gives CASSAGDEQYF.